These 18 T cell receptor beta chains were all obtained from the same sample, sequenced in a study of cytomegalovirus exposure and HLA in healthy donors. A multiplex PCR was run with 60 Vbeta primers and 13 Jbeta primers. The assay was immunoSEQ multiplex PCR, and TCRdb's table has in-frame clones only and misses some. The sample holds approximately 110,000 clones; 65% to 85% are singletons and the top ten take less than 0.25%. The material sequenced was PBMCs. These TCRs come from a man aged 50 to 60 in good health and CMV-seronegative.

This chain uses TRBV25-1 with TRBJ2-5, with D maybe TRBD1 (6 bases). V dropped 3 bases and J dropped 2 bases, with 16 bases sitting between them. Germline V gene lookup returns CDR1 MGHDK and CDR2 SYGVNS. The CDR3 loop spans 16 amino acids. As DNA, the CDR3 is TGTGCCAGCAGTGATCTCAAGGCAGGGGCGCAAGAGACCCAGTACTTC. Translated, it gives CASSDLKAGAQETQYF.

The CDR3 DNA reads TGTGCCTGGAGTGCCCTCGGGAACTCCTACGAGCAGTACTTC. It codes for CAWSALGNSYEQYF. The V call is TRBV30, the J call TRBJ2-7, with a tentative D call TRBD2 (5 bases). The V and J ends lost 1 base and 0 bases respectively, with 10 bases between them. Per germline, CDR1 GTSNPN and CDR2 SVGIG (reference sequence). The CDR3 covers 14 residues.

The rearrangement joins TRBV11-2 to TRBJ2-4; the match to TRBD1 covers 7 bases. The CDR3 has 17 residues. The germline CDR1 and CDR2 sequences are SGHAT and FQNNGV. V was clipped by 5 bases and J by 0 bases; unmatched bases: 10. DNA for the CDR3: TGTGCCAGCAGCGTAACTCGGGACAGTCTAGCCAAAAACATTCAGTACTTC. Its translation is CASSVTRDSLAKNIQYF.

The chain recombines TRBV6-5 with TRBJ2-6; weak D call: TRBD2 (5 bases). Germline V gene sequence: CDR1 MNHEY, CDR2 SVGAGI. The CDR3 is 16 residues long. Trimming pared 0 bases from V and 4 bases from J, leaving 10 bases between. The CDR3 region is CASSYSGGFGANVLTF. The CDR3 DNA reads TGTGCCAGCAGTTACTCGGGCGGGTTCGGGGCCAACGTCCTGACTTTC.

This sequence joins TRBV30 and TRBJ1-1; TRBD1 matches at 7 bases. The CDR3 spans 14 residues. The J segment lost 1 base and the V segment lost 5 bases, leaving 7 bases of the junction unmatched. Germline CDR1 and CDR2: GTSNPN and SVGIG (reference sequence). CDR3 nucleotide sequence: TGTGCCTGGGTTAACAGGGGCCCGAACACTGAAGCTTTCTTT. Translated, it gives CAWVNRGPNTEAFF.

The genes are TRBV7-9 and TRBJ1-1; 8 nucleotides match TRBD1. After removal of 5 bases from V and 4 bases from J, the junction contained 6 bases not matched to a gene. Germline-derived CDR1 and CDR2 are SEHNR and FQNEAQ (reference sequence). This CDR3 region has 14 residues. CDR3 DNA: TGTGCCAGCAGCCCCGACAGGGGTAGCACTGAAGCTTTCTTT. Residues: CASSPDRGSTEAFF.

J is TRBJ2-1 and V is TRBV7-9, with a weak D call TRBD1 (6 bases). This CDR3 has 14 amino acids. CDR1 and CDR2 from the germline V gene are SEHNR and FQNEAQ (reference sequence). Trimming removed 1 base at V and 8 bases at J, with 12 bases between. CDR3 coding DNA: TGTGCCAGCAGCTTAGACAGGGAGCTCGATGAGCAGTTCTTC. Protein sequence: CASSLDRELDEQFF.

The chain has TRBV18 and TRBJ1-5; D is perhaps TRBD1 (5 bases). In germline, CDR1 is KGHSH, CDR2 LQKENI. The CDR3 runs 13 residues. Trimming took 6 bases from V and 2 from J, leaving 8 bases between them. Written as DNA, the CDR3 is TGTGCCAGCTCGGGAGGGGGCAATCAGCCCCAGCATTTT. It encodes CASSGGGNQPQHF.

This clone has only a few counts. The chain employs TRBV10-3 and TRBJ1-3; D gene ambiguous. Germline lookup yields CDR1 ENHRY and CDR2 SYGVKD. CDR3 length: 13 residues. V gave up 0 bases and J gave up 4 bases, with 4 bases separating them. The chain's CDR3 is CAISESAGNTIYF. As DNA, the CDR3 is TGTGCCATCAGTGAGTCGGCCGGAAACACCATATATTTT.

J is TRBJ2-1 and V is TRBV7-2; 9 bases fit TRBD2. The V segment lost 1 base and the J segment 5 bases; nucleotides outside the gene matches: 6. Germline loops: CDR1 SGHTA, CDR2 FQGNSA. The CDR3 has 16 residues. The CDR3 nucleotides read TGTGCCAGCAGCTTAGGACTTGCGGGGGGGGACAATGAGCAGTTCTTC. The encoded protein is CASSLGLAGGDNEQFF.

The chain has TRBV9 and TRBJ2-3; the D gene is possibly TRBD1 (6 bases). V lost 3 bases to trimming and J lost 0 bases, with 11 bases between them. This CDR3 spans 15 amino acids. CDR1 and CDR2 (germline): SGDLS, YYNGEE. The CDR3 spells CASSAGATSTDTQYF. CDR3 coding DNA: TGTGCCAGCAGCGCAGGGGCCACTAGCACAGATACGCAGTATTTT.

The chain joins TRBV5-1 to TRBJ2-1, with 12 nucleotides matching TRBD2. With 4 bases clipped from V and 0 bases from J, the junction kept 8 bases outside the gene matches. The germline V gene has CDR1 SGHRS and CDR2 YFSETQ. The CDR3 runs 18 residues. The CDR3 reads CASSPLGLAGSSYNEQFF. The DNA of the CDR3 is TGCGCCAGCAGCCCTCTAGGACTAGCGGGGAGCTCCTACAATGAGCAGTTCTTC.

The chain has TRBV27 and TRBJ2-2, with 13 bases lining up with TRBD2. CDR3 length equals 15 residues. Germline assignment: CDR1 MNHEY and CDR2 SMNVEV (reference sequence). V was pared by 8 bases and J by 7 bases, with 7 bases of the junction left unmatched. The CDR3 sequence is CASGLAGVRVGELFF. The CDR3 DNA follows: TGTGCCAGCGGACTAGCGGGAGTGAGGGTCGGGGAGCTGTTTTTT.

The chain couples TRBV7-2 to TRBJ2-7, with TRBD1 matching over 7 bases. The CDR3 runs to 13 residues. The V segment lost 3 bases and the J segment 6 bases; nucleotides outside the gene matches: 5. Germline CDR1 SGHTA, CDR2 FQGNSA. This chain's CDR3 is CASSFKGASEQYF. The CDR3 DNA sequence: TGTGCCAGCAGCTTTAAGGGGGCGTCCGAGCAGTACTTC.

J is TRBJ2-3 and V is TRBV7-3; 13 bases map to TRBD2. The CDR3 covers 15 residues. Germline trimming cut 4 bases from V and 4 bases from J; bases unmatched to any gene: 2. Germline assignment: CDR1 SGHTA and CDR2 FQGTGA. Written as DNA, the CDR3 is TGTGCCAGCAGCTCGGGACTAGCGGGGCCAGATACGCAGTATTTT. It encodes CASSSGLAGPDTQYF.

About this clone: One end of the junction is discordant with germline, which a read error may explain. The chain recombines TRBV7-7 with TRBJ2-5; D is perhaps TRBD1 (5 bases). The germline V gene has CDR1 SSHAT and CDR2 FNYEAQ (reference sequence). The CDR3 has 15 amino acids. CDR3 protein: CASSLAIQGAETQYF. The CDR3 region has the DNA TGTGCTAGCAGCTTAGCTATCCAGGGCGCAGAGACCCAGTACTTC.

The V call is TRBV19, the J call TRBJ1-1; D is perhaps TRBD1 (6 bases). Germline CDR1 LNHDA, CDR2 SQIVND (reference sequence). This CDR3 spans 14 amino acids. V shed 0 bases and J shed 1 base, with 6 bases lying between them. The DNA for the CDR3 is TGTGCCAGTAGTATAGACAGGGGGAACACTGAAGCTTTCTTT. It is translated as CASSIDRGNTEAFF.

In its sample, this clone was seen a few times. This sequence joins TRBV7-9 and TRBJ1-1; 12 nucleotides align to TRBD1. The CDR3 extends over 16 amino acids. The V segment lost 6 bases and the J segment 5 bases; nucleotides outside the gene matches: 10. Germline values: CDR1 SEHNR, CDR2 FQNEAQ (reference sequence). CDR3 DNA: TGTGCCAGCAGTCCATGGGACAGGGGGCGTCGGACTGAAGCTTTCTTT. Protein sequence: CASSPWDRGRRTEAFF.